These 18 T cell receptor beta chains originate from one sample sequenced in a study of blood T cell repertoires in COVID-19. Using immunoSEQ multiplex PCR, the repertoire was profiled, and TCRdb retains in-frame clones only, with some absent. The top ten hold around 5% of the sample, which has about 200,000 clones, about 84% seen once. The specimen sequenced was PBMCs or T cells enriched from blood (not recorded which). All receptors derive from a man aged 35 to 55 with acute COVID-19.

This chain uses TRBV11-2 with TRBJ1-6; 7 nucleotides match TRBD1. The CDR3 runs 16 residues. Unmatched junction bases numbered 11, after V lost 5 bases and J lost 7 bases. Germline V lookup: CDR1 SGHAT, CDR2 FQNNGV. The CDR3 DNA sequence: TGTGCCAGCAGCCAGAGAGGCCGGGACAGAAATTCACCCCTCCACTTT. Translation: CASSQRGRDRNSPLHF.

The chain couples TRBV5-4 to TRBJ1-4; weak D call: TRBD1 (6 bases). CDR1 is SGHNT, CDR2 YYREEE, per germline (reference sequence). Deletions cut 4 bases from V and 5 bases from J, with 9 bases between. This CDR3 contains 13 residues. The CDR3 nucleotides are TGTGCCAGCAGCCTCGACAGGAATGAAAAACTGTTTTTT. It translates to CASSLDRNEKLFF.

The CDR3 sequence is CASSLTDSNEKLFF. The CDR3 DNA sequence: TGCGCCAGCAGCTTGACCGACAGCAATGAAAAACTGTTTTTT. The V gene is TRBV5-1, the J gene TRBJ1-4; D is possibly TRBD1 (5 bases). The ends were cut back, 1 base at V and 5 bases at J, with 9 bases in the middle. The CDR3 spans 14 residues. Looked up from germline, CDR1 is SGHRS and CDR2 is YFSETQ. Full variable domain (missing parts from reference TRBV5-1 and TRBJ1-4): KAGVTQTPRYLIKTRGQQVTLSCSPISGHRSVSWYQQTPGQGLQFLFEYFSETQRNKGNFPGRFSGRQFSNSRSEMNVSTLELGDSALYLCASSLTDSNEKLFFGSGTQLSVL.

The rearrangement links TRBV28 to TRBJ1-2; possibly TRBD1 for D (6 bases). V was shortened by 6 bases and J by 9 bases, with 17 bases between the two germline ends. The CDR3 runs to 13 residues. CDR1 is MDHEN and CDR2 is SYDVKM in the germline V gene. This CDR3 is CASRPPPDSRYTF. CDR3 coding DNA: TGTGCCAGCAGACCACCCCCGGACAGCCGCTACACCTTC.

For the CDR3, the DNA is TGTGCCAGCAGCTTGGCCGGGACAGGGGGTCTTGGCGGCGGCTACACCTTC. This gives the protein CASSLAGTGGLGGGYTF. The rearrangement links TRBV5-6 to TRBJ1-2, with 11 nucleotides matching TRBD1. V lost 0 bases, J lost 8 bases, and 12 bases stayed unmatched. The CDR3 is 17 amino acids. Per germline, CDR1 SGHDT and CDR2 YYEEEE. The full variable domain, completed using reference TRBV5-6 and TRBJ1-2, is DAGVTQSPTHLIKTRGQQVTLRCSPKSGHDTVSWYQQALGQGPQFIFQYYEEEERQRGNFPDRFSGHQFPNYSSELNVNALLLGDSALYLCASSLAGTGGLGGGYTFGSGTRLTVV.

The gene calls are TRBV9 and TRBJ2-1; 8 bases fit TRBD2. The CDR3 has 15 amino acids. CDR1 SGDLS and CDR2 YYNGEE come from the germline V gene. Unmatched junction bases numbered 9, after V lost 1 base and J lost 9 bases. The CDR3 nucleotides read TGTGCCAGCAGCGTAACCAGCGGGAGCATCGGTGAGCAGTTCTTC. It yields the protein CASSVTSGSIGEQFF.

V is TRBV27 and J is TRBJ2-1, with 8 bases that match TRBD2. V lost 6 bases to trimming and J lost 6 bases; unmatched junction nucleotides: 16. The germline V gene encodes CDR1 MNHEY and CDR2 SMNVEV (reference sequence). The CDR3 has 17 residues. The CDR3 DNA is TGTGCCAGCAGGACCCGGACTAGCCTCGTCGCGGGCAATGAGCAGTTCTTC. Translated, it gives CASRTRTSLVAGNEQFF.

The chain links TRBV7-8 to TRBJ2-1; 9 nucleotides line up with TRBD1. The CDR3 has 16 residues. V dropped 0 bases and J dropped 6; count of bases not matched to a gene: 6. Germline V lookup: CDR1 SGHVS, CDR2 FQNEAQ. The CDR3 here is CASSLAGTGLSNEQFF. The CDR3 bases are TGTGCCAGCAGCTTAGCCGGGACAGGGCTCTCCAATGAGCAGTTCTTC. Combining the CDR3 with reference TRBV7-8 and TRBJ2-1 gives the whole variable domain GAGVSQSPRYKVAKRGQDVALRCDPISGHVSLFWYQQALGQGPEFLTYFQNEAQLDKSGLPSDRFFAERPEGSVSTLKIQRTQQEDSAVYLCASSLAGTGLSNEQFFGPGTRLTVL.

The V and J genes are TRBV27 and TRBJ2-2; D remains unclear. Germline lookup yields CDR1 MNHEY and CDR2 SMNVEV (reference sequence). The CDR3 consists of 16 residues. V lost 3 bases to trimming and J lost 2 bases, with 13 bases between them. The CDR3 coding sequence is TGTGCCAGCAGTTTTAGAGGTCGGATTAACACCGGGGAGCTGTTTTTT. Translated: CASSFRGRINTGELFF.

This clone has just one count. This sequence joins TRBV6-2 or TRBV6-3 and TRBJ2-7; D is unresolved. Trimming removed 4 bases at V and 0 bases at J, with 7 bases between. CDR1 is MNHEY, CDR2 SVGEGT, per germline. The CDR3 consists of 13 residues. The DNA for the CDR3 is TGTGCCAGCAGTTTAGGAGCCTCCTACGAGCAGTACTTC. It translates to CASSLGASYEQYF.

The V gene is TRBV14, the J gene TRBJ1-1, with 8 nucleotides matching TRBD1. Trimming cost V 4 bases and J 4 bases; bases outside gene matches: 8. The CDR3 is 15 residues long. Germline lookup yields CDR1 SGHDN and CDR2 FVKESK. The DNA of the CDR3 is TGTGCCAGCAGCCCAACACAGGGGGAGGGCACTGAAGCTTTCTTT. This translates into CASSPTQGEGTEAFF.

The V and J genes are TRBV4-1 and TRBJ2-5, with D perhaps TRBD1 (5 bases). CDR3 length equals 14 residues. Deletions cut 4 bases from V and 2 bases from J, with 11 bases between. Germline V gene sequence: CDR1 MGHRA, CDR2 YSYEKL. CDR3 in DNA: TGCGCCAGCAGCCCTGGTCAGGGTCAAGAGACCCAGTACTTC. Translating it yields CASSPGQGQETQYF.

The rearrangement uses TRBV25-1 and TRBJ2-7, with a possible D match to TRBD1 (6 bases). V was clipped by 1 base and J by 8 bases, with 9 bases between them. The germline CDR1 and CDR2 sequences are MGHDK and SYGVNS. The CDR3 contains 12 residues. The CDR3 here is CASSESGGKQYF. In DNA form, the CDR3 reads TGTGCCAGCAGTGAATCTGGGGGCAAGCAGTACTTC.

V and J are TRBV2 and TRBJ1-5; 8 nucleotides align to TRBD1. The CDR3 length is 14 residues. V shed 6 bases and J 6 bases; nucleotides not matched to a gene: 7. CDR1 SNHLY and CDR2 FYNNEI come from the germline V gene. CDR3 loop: CASSVDRDSQPQHF. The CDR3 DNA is TGTGCCAGCAGCGTGGACAGGGACAGTCAGCCCCAGCATTTT.

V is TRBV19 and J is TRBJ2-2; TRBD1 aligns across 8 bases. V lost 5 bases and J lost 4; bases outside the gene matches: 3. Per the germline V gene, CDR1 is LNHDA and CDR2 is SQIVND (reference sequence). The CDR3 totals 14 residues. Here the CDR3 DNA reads TGTGCCAGTAGTGCTGGACAGGGCACCGGGGAGCTGTTTTTT. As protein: CASSAGQGTGELFF.

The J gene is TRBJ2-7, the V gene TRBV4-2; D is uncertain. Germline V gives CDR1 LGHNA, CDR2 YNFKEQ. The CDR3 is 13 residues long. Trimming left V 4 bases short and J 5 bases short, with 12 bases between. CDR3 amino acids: CASSPLLLDEQYF. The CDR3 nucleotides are TGTGCCAGCAGCCCACTGCTATTAGACGAGCAGTACTTC.

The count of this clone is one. The CDR3 DNA is TGCGCCAGCAGCTCCCTGAGGGAGCCGAATACGCAGTATTTT. As protein: CASSSLREPNTQYF. The rearrangement uses TRBV4-1 and TRBJ2-3; TRBD2 is a possible D gene (5 bases). The length of the CDR3 is 14 residues. The V and J ends lost 5 bases and 7 bases respectively, with 16 bases between them. Germline V CDR1 and CDR2: MGHRA, YSYEKL.

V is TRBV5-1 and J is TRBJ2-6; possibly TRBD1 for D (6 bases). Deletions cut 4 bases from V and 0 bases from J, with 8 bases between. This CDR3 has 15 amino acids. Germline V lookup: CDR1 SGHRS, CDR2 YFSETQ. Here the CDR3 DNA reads TGCGCCAGCAGCCTCAGGGGCTCTGGGGCCAACGTCCTGACTTTC. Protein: CASSLRGSGANVLTF.